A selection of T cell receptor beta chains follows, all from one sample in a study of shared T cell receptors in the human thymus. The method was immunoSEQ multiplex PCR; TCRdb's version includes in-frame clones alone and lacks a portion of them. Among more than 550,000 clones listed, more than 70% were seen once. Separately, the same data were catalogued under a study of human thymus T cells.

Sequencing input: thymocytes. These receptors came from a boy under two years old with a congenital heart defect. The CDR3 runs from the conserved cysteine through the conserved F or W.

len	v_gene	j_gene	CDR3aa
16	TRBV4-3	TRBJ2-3	CASSQVLGRGSDTQYF
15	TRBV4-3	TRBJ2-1	CASSQGWEGDNEQFF
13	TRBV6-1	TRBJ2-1	CASSDLLAFEQFF
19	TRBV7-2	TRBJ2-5	CASSFLSKREERGQETQYF
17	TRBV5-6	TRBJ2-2	CASRGTAGFWDTGELFF
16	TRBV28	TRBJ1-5	CASRAYGGQVNQPQHF
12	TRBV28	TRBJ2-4	CASSLQGRLGYF
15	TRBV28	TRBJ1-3	CASSPRGTGGNTIYF
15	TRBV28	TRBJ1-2	CASSHHKSKNYGYTF
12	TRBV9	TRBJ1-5	CASSGQGGPQHF
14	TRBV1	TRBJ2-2	CTSSRIADTGELFF
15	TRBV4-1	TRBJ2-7	CASSQAEQGNAEQYF
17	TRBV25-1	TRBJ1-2	CASSEGHGAGQGYGYTF
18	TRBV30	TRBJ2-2	CAWSPPLARGRDTGELFF
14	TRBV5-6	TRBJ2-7	CASSFSDRVYEQYF
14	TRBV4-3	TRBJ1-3	CASSQVQGGNTIYF
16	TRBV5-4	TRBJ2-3	CASSLGCGLAGETQYF
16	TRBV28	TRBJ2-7	CASSPPPGPSSYEQYF